The entry below describes one TCR beta chain. Because it lacks the conserved phenylalanine or tryptophan at the end, this CDR3 is likely a read error. This sample was taken from a study of tumor and adjacent non-tumor tissue in lung cancer. No cell sorting was done before RNA was extracted from the tissue. Distant lung tissue was collected more than 3 cm away from the tumor edge. The library came from three nested PCR rounds adapted from ARM-PCR protocols. TCRdb used MiXCR to reprocess the multiplex PCR reads, holding one entry per CDR3 protein. The sample includes fewer than 75,000 distinct CDR3 sequences, 65% to 80% seen only once; the top ten take 35% to 50%. Sample: distant non-tumor lung tissue. This receptor was taken from a man between 60 and 70 years old with non-small cell lung cancer.

The CDR3 coding sequence is TGTACCAGCAGCTTAGCGAGACAGAACACGGATACGCAGTATATT. Translated: CTSSLARQNTDTQYI. This chain joins TRBV13 and TRBJ2-3; the D call may be TRBD1 or TRBD2 (5 bases each). The V gene's germline CDR1 is PRHDT and CDR2 FYEKMQ (reference sequence). The length of the CDR3 is 15 residues.